This T cell receptor beta chain was identified during a study of a mutant IDH1 vaccine in newly diagnosed glioma. Profiled with immunoSEQ multiplex PCR; TCRdb holds only in-frame clones, not every one. The sample contains tens of thousands of clones, approximately 82% of which appear only once. The sample holds a few counts of this clone. What it binds is unknown. Compared with germline, one end of the junction differs, possibly owing to a read error. Time point in this sample: week 47, end of study. All doses held 300 ug of mutant IDH1 20-mer peptide, with topical imiquimod. The TCR sequence derives from a man aged 18 to 35 with glioma. Some clones in this sample may be carry-over from other donors' samples. The source was PBMCs, collected from a glioma patient whose treatment included an IDH1 peptide vaccine.

As DNA, the CDR3 is TGTGCCAGCAGTTTTAACAGTGAAGCTTTCTTT. The encoded protein is CASSFNSEAFF. The chain links TRBV27 to TRBJ1-1; D unclear. CDR3 length: 11 amino acids. Per the germline V gene, CDR1 is MNHEY and CDR2 is SMNVEV (reference sequence).